This note documents a single T cell receptor (beta chain) sequence. Its antigen is currently not known. Nothing much larger sits one base from this clone, and base qualities are not available. The receptor library was made with 5' RACE. Sequencing was carried out with a NextSeq 500. To correct for sequencing error and PCR bias, the TCR library protocol tagged individual cDNA molecules with unique molecular identifiers. Both TCR alpha and beta chains were sequenced, and tight co-correlation was observed between alpha and beta sequence abundances in each sample. The published analysis was carried out like this. V gene, J gene and CDR3 annotation of TCR sequences was performed with Decombinator V4. Expanded TCRs were defined as changing significantly between any two time points under a Poisson model with p below 0.0001. TCR abundances were normalised to the total number of TCRs sequenced per sample and expressed as counts per million. TRAV1-2 paired with TRAJ12, TRAJ20 or TRAJ33 defined MAIT TCRs, while TRAV10 paired with TRAJ18 defined iNKT TCRs. VDJdb, accessed 1 November 2021, was searched for CMV, EBV and SARS-CoV-2 annotated TCRs, excluding TCRs annotated for multiple antigens. TCRdb redid the processing of the public reads, applying fastp at Q25 and MiXCR, and retained in-frame beta chains. Each CDR3 protein gets just one entry, which takes the most common genes and DNA from the rows behind it. The V and J calls and clone size come from TCRdb's table, not from the authors' own analysis. The sample data list 60,000 or so distinct CDR3 sequences, and roughly 12% of these were observed just once. Jointly, the top ten make up 2.9% of the sample.

V and J lose 3 bases and 10 bases, and a span of 13 bases separates them. CDR1 SGHDN and CDR2 FVKESK are derived from the germline V gene. The CDR3, cysteine through phenylalanine, is 13 amino acids long. Left in the record is the CDR3 DNA by itself, 39 bases read in frame from the first base. This sample stems from a study of early T cells in non-severe SARS-CoV-2 infection (dated by TCRdb to the early 2020s). As for the study more broadly: TCR sequencing used bulk RNA from unsorted whole blood, so alpha and beta chains could not be paired. The research as a whole found: Matching against VDJdb was skewed toward anti-spike CD8 responses, likely underestimated virus-specific expansions, and missed private and CD4 specificities.

A case-control design nested within a healthcare worker cohort in London, UK, was used, with weekly nasopharyngeal swab PCR tests and blood sampling performed. Healthcare workers were recruited during the week of the UK lockdown, between 23 and 31 March 2020, and followed weekly for up to roughly 15 weeks. The V gene is TRBV14 and the J gene is TRBJ2-1, with a tentative D gene TRBD2 over 6 matching bases. Sequenced input: whole blood. The origin of this receptor is an adult who was a healthcare worker with PCR-confirmed SARS-CoV-2 infection or an uninfected control (not recorded which). The DNA sequence reads TGTGCCAGCAGCCACGGTCTAGCGTACGAGCAGTTCTTC. It specifies CASSHGLAYEQFF.